These 11 T cell receptor beta chains were sequenced from one sample in a study of OX40 agonist ivuxolimab in advanced cancers. Here immunoSEQ multiplex PCR was the method, and the copy in TCRdb shows in-frame clones only, minus some. The data contain approximately 69,000 clones, 84% of them seen just once; the ten biggest clones take up 7.9%. The sample was CD4+ or CD8+ T cells sorted from blood, taken in a trial of the OX40 agonist ivuxolimab. These receptor sequences come from an adult with an advanced solid tumor such as melanoma, head and neck, liver or kidney cancer.

This chain connects TRBV7-9 to TRBJ2-5; TRBD2 matches at 7 bases. Trimming at V came to 5 bases and at J to 1 base, leaving 13 bases not matched to a gene. The CDR3 is 17 amino acids. Germline V gene sequence: CDR1 SEHNR, CDR2 FQNEAQ (reference sequence). This CDR3 is CASSHLVGLAVQETQYF. As DNA, the CDR3 is TGTGCCAGCAGCCACCTAGTGGGGCTAGCGGTCCAAGAGACCCAGTACTTC.

The chain recombines TRBV5-5 with TRBJ1-1; 9 bases line up with TRBD1. There are 18 residues in the CDR3. V shed 2 bases and J 4 bases; nucleotides not matched to a gene: 15. CDR1 is SGHKS, CDR2 YYEKEE, per germline (reference sequence). CDR3 sequence: CASSFGDRVSIRGTEAFF. As DNA, the CDR3 is TGTGCCAGCAGCTTTGGGGACAGGGTTTCGATTAGGGGCACTGAAGCTTTCTTT.

The chain is built from TRBV5-1 and TRBJ2-7; D remains unclear. Germline V gene sequence: CDR1 SGHRS, CDR2 YFSETQ. The V gene lost 2 bases and the J gene lost 6 bases, with 6 bases spanning the gap. This CDR3 is 11 amino acids long. CDR3 sequence (DNA): TGCGCCAGCAGCTTCTTCGGCGAGCAGTACTTC. Amino acid sequence: CASSFFGEQYF.

V is TRBV18 and J is TRBJ2-5; D not certain. The V and J ends lost 2 bases and 1 base respectively, with 2 bases between them. Germline V gene data show CDR1 as KGHSH and CDR2 as LQKENI. The CDR3 loop spans 12 amino acids. CDR3 sequence (DNA): TGTGCCAGCTCACCAGCCCAAGAGACCCAGTACTTC. The encoded protein is CASSPAQETQYF. Filled out from reference TRBV18 and TRBJ2-5, the complete variable domain reads NAGVMQNPRHLVRRRGQEARLRCSPMKGHSHVYWYRQLPEEGLKFMVYLQKENIIDESGMPKERFSAEFPKEGPSILRIQQVVRGDSAAYFCASSPAQETQYFGPGTRLLVL.

The rearrangement links TRBV7-2 to TRBJ2-2; the match to TRBD2 covers 10 bases. This CDR3 is 15 amino acids long. V was pared by 3 bases and J by 6 bases, with 4 bases of the junction left unmatched. Germline loops: CDR1 SGHTA, CDR2 FQGNSA. The CDR3: CASSFLAGVAGELFF. CDR3 sequence (DNA): TGTGCCAGCAGCTTCCTAGCGGGAGTGGCCGGGGAGCTGTTTTTT.

The chain couples TRBV18 to TRBJ1-1, with D hard to call. Germline assignment: CDR1 KGHSH and CDR2 LQKENI. V lost 0 bases and J 4 bases, leaving 12 bases between the germline ends. The CDR3 extends over 15 amino acids. In nucleotides, the CDR3 is TGTGCCAGCTCACCACCGATTGTGGTGGGCACTGAAGCTTTCTTT. Translated, it gives CASSPPIVVGTEAFF.

The CDR3 protein is CASSQRQDTTDTQYF. The CDR3 DNA sequence: TGTGCCAGCAGCCAAAGGCAGGACACCACAGATACGCAGTATTTT. V is TRBV21-1 and J is TRBJ2-3; TRBD1 is the table's D call, not checked against the DNA. TRBV21-1 is designated a pseudogene. CDR3 size: 15 residues.

The gene calls are TRBV2 and TRBJ1-2; D remains unclear. Germline V gives CDR1 SNHLY, CDR2 FYNNEI. This CDR3 is built from 13 residues. V lost 2 bases to trimming and J lost 4 bases, with 8 bases between them. The CDR3 region is CASSESQLYGYTF. The CDR3 DNA follows: TGTGCCAGCAGTGAAAGCCAGCTCTATGGCTACACCTTC.

This clone occurred a few times. V usage is TRBV6-5 and J usage is TRBJ1-6; D remains unclear. Trimming removed 10 bases at V and 7 bases at J, with 17 bases between. The CDR3 is made up of 14 amino acids. Germline lookup yields CDR1 MNHEY and CDR2 SVGAGI. Here the CDR3 reads CATRGSPTNSPLHF. Here the CDR3 DNA reads TGTGCCACCAGAGGCAGCCCAACCAATTCACCCCTCCACTTT.

As concerns this clone: Other DNA sequences in the same sample also yield this CDR3. The V gene is TRBV27, the J gene TRBJ2-7, with D possibly matching TRBD1 (6 bases). CDR3 length: 16 amino acids. Germline lookup yields CDR1 MNHEY and CDR2 SMNVEV (reference sequence). Trimming stripped 6 bases from V and 1 base from J, with 19 bases between. The CDR3 nucleotides are TGTGCCAGCAGCTCTTCCCAGGGGTATCGGTCCTACGAGCAGTACTTC. Its translation: CASSSSQGYRSYEQYF.

The rearrangement joins TRBV5-4 to TRBJ1-2; TRBD1 might be the D (6 bases). The V gene lost 2 bases and the J gene lost 2 bases, with 7 bases spanning the gap. CDR1 and CDR2 (germline): SGHNT, YYREEE (reference sequence). This CDR3 comprises 13 residues. Here the CDR3 reads CASSFRGNYGYTF. CDR3 DNA sequence: TGTGCCAGCAGCTTTAGGGGGAACTATGGCTACACCTTC. Full variable domain (remainder filled in from reference TRBV5-4 and TRBJ1-2): ETGVTQSPTHLIKTRGQQVTLRCSSQSGHNTVSWYQQALGQGPQFIFQYYREEENGRGNFPPRFSGLQFPNYSSELNVNALELDDSALYLCASSFRGNYGYTFGSGTRLTVV.